Presented here are 21 T cell receptor beta chains from one specimen sequenced in a study of cytomegalovirus exposure and HLA in healthy donors. It was with 60 Vbeta and 13 Jbeta primers that the PCR ran. Clones were sequenced by immunoSEQ multiplex PCR, and TCRdb holds only the in-frame ones, with some missing. The data contain more than 110,000 clones, around four fifths of them singletons. Material: PBMCs. All receptors derive from a man under 40 in good health and CMV-seronegative.

V usage is TRBV5-1 and J usage is TRBJ2-5, with unresolved D. In germline, CDR1 is SGHRS, CDR2 YFSETQ. With 4 bases removed from V and 5 bases from J, the gap between germline ends came to 15 bases. The length of the CDR3 is 14 residues. The DNA for the CDR3 is TGCGCCAGCAGCCCCGCGTCTAGGAGCGAGACCCAGTACTTC. Translated, it gives CASSPASRSETQYF.

This chain joins TRBV11-2 and TRBJ1-5; D not resolved. Trimming removed 5 bases from V and 9 bases from J, with 11 bases in between. The CDR3 is 12 residues long. CDR1 SGHAT and CDR2 FQNNGV come from the germline V gene. CDR3 residues: CASSPTRGPQHF. The CDR3 nucleotides read TGTGCCAGCAGCCCAACCCGGGGGCCCCAGCATTTT.

The chain links TRBV18 to TRBJ2-7; the match to TRBD2 covers 8 bases. This CDR3 has 17 amino acids. V lost 2 bases to trimming and J lost 2 bases; unmatched junction nucleotides: 11. CDR1 KGHSH and CDR2 LQKENI come from the germline V gene. In DNA form, the CDR3 reads TGTGCCAGCTCACCAGACTTTGGCCAGCGGGGGACCTACGAGCAGTACTTC. Amino acids: CASSPDFGQRGTYEQYF. The whole variable domain, remainder taken from reference TRBV18 and TRBJ2-7, is NAGVMQNPRHLVRRRGQEARLRCSPMKGHSHVYWYRQLPEEGLKFMVYLQKENIIDESGMPKERFSAEFPKEGPSILRIQQVVRGDSAAYFCASSPDFGQRGTYEQYFGPGTRLTVT.

This clone occurred a few times. The V gene is TRBV6-5, the J gene TRBJ2-7; 7 bases are shared with TRBD1. Germline trimming cut 2 bases from V and 4 bases from J; bases unmatched to any gene: 5. The germline gives CDR1 MNHEY, CDR2 SVGAGI. This CDR3 spans 14 amino acids. The CDR3 nucleotides are TGTGCCAGCAGTTACCAGGGACAGCCATACGAGCAGTACTTC. Translated: CASSYQGQPYEQYF.

The rearrangement uses TRBV28 and TRBJ2-3; 7 bases align to TRBD1. CDR3 size: 18 residues. J gave up 4 bases and V 6 bases, and 19 bases lay outside the gene matches. CDR1 and CDR2 (germline): MDHEN, SYDVKM. The CDR3 is CASSDPYQGRGLPDTQYF. The DNA of the CDR3 is TGTGCCAGCAGCGACCCTTACCAGGGCAGGGGGTTACCAGATACGCAGTATTTT.

This chain connects TRBV5-1 to TRBJ1-1, with a tentative D call TRBD1 (6 bases). CDR3 length: 14 residues. With 2 bases removed from V and 1 base from J, the gap between germline ends came to 9 bases. Germline V gives CDR1 SGHRS, CDR2 YFSETQ. DNA for the CDR3: TGCGCCAGCAGCTTTAAGACAGGGAACACTGAAGCTTTCTTT. Its protein product is CASSFKTGNTEAFF.

This clone is a singleton in its sample. The rearrangement joins TRBV2 to TRBJ1-5; D perhaps matches TRBD1 (5 bases). The CDR3 totals 15 residues. In germline, CDR1 is SNHLY, CDR2 FYNNEI. V lost 4 bases to trimming and J lost 7 bases, with 17 bases between them. CDR3 DNA sequence: TGTGCCAGCAGTGCGGGCAATGGGGCGGGACAGCCCCAGCATTTT. The encoded protein is CASSAGNGAGQPQHF.

The chain has TRBV2 and TRBJ2-2; 7 positions agree with TRBD2. V was pared by 6 bases and J by 2 bases, with 6 bases of the junction left unmatched. There are 15 residues in the CDR3. The germline CDR1 and CDR2 sequences are SNHLY and FYNNEI. The CDR3 loop is CASRTGTTNTGELFF. For the CDR3, the DNA is TGTGCCAGCAGGACCGGGACTACAAACACCGGGGAGCTGTTTTTT.

This clone showed up many times. The CDR3 sequence is CASSQELGRSYGYTF. In DNA, the CDR3 is TGCGCCAGCAGCCAAGAGCTGGGGCGATCCTATGGCTACACCTTC. This chain links TRBV4-1 with TRBJ1-2, with D possibly matching TRBD1 (5 bases). Germline CDR1 and CDR2: MGHRA and YSYEKL. Trimming removed 0 bases from V and 4 bases from J, with 12 bases in between. The CDR3 consists of 15 residues.

The chain recombines TRBV27 with TRBJ2-5; D not certain. V was cut by 4 bases and J by 7 bases, with 10 bases left in between. CDR1 MNHEY and CDR2 SMNVEV come from the germline V gene (reference sequence). The CDR3 runs 12 residues. In DNA, the CDR3 is TGTGCCAGCAGTTCTGGCGGCCGGACCCAGTACTTC. Its translation is CASSSGGRTQYF.

The genes are TRBV5-6 and TRBJ1-2, with a tentative D call TRBD1 (6 bases). The germline CDR1 and CDR2 sequences are SGHDT and YYEEEE. Trimming pared 1 base from V and 8 bases from J, leaving 15 bases between. The CDR3 spans 14 residues. CDR3 in amino acids: CASSLRTAAWGYTF. The CDR3 coding sequence is TGTGCCAGCAGCTTGCGGACAGCCGCCTGGGGCTACACCTTC. The full variable domain, completed using reference TRBV5-6 and TRBJ1-2, is DAGVTQSPTHLIKTRGQQVTLRCSPKSGHDTVSWYQQALGQGPQFIFQYYEEEERQRGNFPDRFSGHQFPNYSSELNVNALLLGDSALYLCASSLRTAAWGYTFGSGTRLTVV.

The chain uses TRBV5-1 and TRBJ2-1; 10 positions agree with TRBD1. The CDR3 runs to 14 residues. V gave up 6 bases and J gave up 6 bases; unmatched junction bases: 6. From germline, CDR1 is SGHRS and CDR2 YFSETQ. CDR3 in amino acids: CASMKGQGINEQFF. DNA for the CDR3: TGCGCCAGCATGAAGGGACAGGGGATCAATGAGCAGTTCTTC.

This chain uses TRBV19 with TRBJ2-1; D possibly corresponds to TRBD2 (7 bases). The V gene's germline CDR1 is LNHDA and CDR2 SQIVND (reference sequence). This CDR3 is built from 14 residues. Trimming shortened V by 3 bases and J by 8 bases, and 14 bases separated the two germline ends. The CDR3 is CASSIVRGGDEQFF. The CDR3 DNA reads TGTGCCAGTAGTATTGTAAGGGGGGGGGATGAGCAGTTCTTC. The whole variable domain, remainder taken from reference TRBV19 and TRBJ2-1, is DGGITQSPKYLFRKEGQNVTLSCEQNLNHDAMYWYRQDPGQGLRLIYYSQIVNDFQKGDIAEGYSVSREKKESFPLTVTSAQKNPTAFYLCASSIVRGGDEQFFGPGTRLTVL.

The V gene is TRBV2, the J gene TRBJ2-5, with D perhaps TRBD2 (5 bases). CDR1 and CDR2 (germline): SNHLY, FYNNEI. This CDR3 comprises 12 residues. The ends were cut back, 6 bases at V and 2 bases at J, with 7 bases in the middle. CDR3 region: CASSRTQETQYF. The CDR3 bases are TGTGCCAGCAGCAGGACTCAAGAGACCCAGTACTTC. The full variable domain, completed using reference TRBV2 and TRBJ2-5, is EPEVTQTPSHQVTQMGQEVILRCVPISNHLYFYWYRQILGQKVEFLVSFYNNEISEKSEIFDDQFSVERPDGSNFTLKIRSTKLEDSAMYFCASSRTQETQYFGPGTRLLVL.

The V gene is TRBV5-6, the J gene TRBJ2-7, with 7 bases fitting TRBD2. Germline V CDR1 and CDR2: SGHDT, YYEEEE. CDR3 size: 13 residues. V shed 3 bases and J 3 bases; nucleotides not matched to a gene: 3. The CDR3 region has the DNA TGTGCCAGCAGCTCTGCGGGGGTCTACGAGCAGTACTTC. As protein: CASSSAGVYEQYF. The full variable domain, completed using reference TRBV5-6 and TRBJ2-7, is DAGVTQSPTHLIKTRGQQVTLRCSPKSGHDTVSWYQQALGQGPQFIFQYYEEEERQRGNFPDRFSGHQFPNYSSELNVNALLLGDSALYLCASSSAGVYEQYFGPGTRLTVT.

V is TRBV11-2 and J is TRBJ1-5; no reliable D call. CDR1 is SGHAT, CDR2 FQNNGV, per germline. Trimming stripped 3 bases from V and 10 bases from J, with 16 bases between. The CDR3 is 14 amino acids. The CDR3 DNA follows: TGTGCCAGCAGCTTTAACACGGGCGGGCATCCCCAGCATTTT. This translates into CASSFNTGGHPQHF.

V is TRBV28 and J is TRBJ2-7; TRBD1 matches at 12 bases. The CDR3 has 15 residues. The germline V gene has CDR1 MDHEN and CDR2 SYDVKM. V was clipped by 5 bases and J by 5 bases; unmatched bases: 7. The CDR3 region has the DNA TGTGCCAGCAGTACGTCCGGGACAGGGGGCCACGAGCAGTACTTC. Translation: CASSTSGTGGHEQYF.

A few counts support this clone. J is TRBJ1-4 and V is TRBV6-1, with 8 bases matching TRBD1. The V and J ends lost 1 base and 5 bases, in that order; junction bases with no gene match: 6. The CDR3 loop spans 16 amino acids. Germline CDR1 is MNHNS and CDR2 is SASEGT. CDR3 protein: CASSEEMGQANEKLFF. Written as DNA, the CDR3 is TGTGCCAGCAGTGAAGAGATGGGACAGGCAAATGAAAAACTGTTTTTT.

The DNA for the CDR3 is TGTGCCAGCAGCTCCGGACACCCGCGTCAGCCCCAGCATTTT. As protein: CASSSGHPRQPQHF. The chain recombines TRBV27 with TRBJ1-5; TRBD1 is a possible D gene (5 bases). With 6 bases removed from V and 6 bases from J, the gap between germline ends came to 15 bases. CDR3 size: 14 residues. Germline V gene lookup returns CDR1 MNHEY and CDR2 SMNVEV (reference sequence).

In this sample, this clone turned up a few times. The chain carries TRBV18 and TRBJ1-3; 9 nucleotides line up with TRBD1. V lost 8 bases to trimming and J lost 4 bases; unmatched junction nucleotides: 6. Germline V gene data show CDR1 as KGHSH and CDR2 as LQKENI. The CDR3 runs to 14 residues. The CDR3: CASTTGTGGNTIYF. The CDR3 region has the DNA TGTGCCAGCACTACCGGGACAGGGGGAAACACCATATATTTT.

The V call is TRBV6-1, the J call TRBJ2-7, with a tentative D call TRBD1 (5 bases). Trimming pared 2 bases from V and 0 bases from J, leaving 11 bases between. Per germline, CDR1 MNHNS and CDR2 SASEGT. The CDR3 extends over 15 amino acids. The CDR3 protein is CASSELGVPSYEQYF. The CDR3 DNA sequence: TGTGCCAGCAGTGAATTAGGGGTCCCCTCCTACGAGCAGTACTTC.